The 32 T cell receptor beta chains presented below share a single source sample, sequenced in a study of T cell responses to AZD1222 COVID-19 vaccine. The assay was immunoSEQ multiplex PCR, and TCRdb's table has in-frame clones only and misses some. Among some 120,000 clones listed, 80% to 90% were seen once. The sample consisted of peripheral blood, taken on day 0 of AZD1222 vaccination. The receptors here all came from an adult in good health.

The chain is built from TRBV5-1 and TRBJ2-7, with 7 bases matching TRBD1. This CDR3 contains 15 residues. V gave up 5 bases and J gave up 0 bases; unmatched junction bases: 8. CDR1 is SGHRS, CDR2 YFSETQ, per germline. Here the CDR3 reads CASSSPGQHSYEQYF. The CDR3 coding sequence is TGCGCCAGCAGTTCTCCGGGACAGCACTCCTACGAGCAGTACTTC.

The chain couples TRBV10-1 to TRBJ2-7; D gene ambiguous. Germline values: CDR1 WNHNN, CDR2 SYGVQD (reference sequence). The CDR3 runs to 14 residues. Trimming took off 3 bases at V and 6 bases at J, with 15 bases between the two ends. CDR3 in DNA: TGCGCCAGCAGTGACCTAAAATCGAGGTCCGAGCAGTACTTC. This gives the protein CASSDLKSRSEQYF.

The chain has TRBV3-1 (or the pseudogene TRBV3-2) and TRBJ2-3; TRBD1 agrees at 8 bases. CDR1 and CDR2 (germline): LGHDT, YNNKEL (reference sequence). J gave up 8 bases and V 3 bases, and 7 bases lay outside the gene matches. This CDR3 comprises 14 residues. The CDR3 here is CASSHADRGGTQYF. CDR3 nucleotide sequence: TGTGCCAGCAGCCACGCCGACAGGGGTGGTACGCAGTATTTT.

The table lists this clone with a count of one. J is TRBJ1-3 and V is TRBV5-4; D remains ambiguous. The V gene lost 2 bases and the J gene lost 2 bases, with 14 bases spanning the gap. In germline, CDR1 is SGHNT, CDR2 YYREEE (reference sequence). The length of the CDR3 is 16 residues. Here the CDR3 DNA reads TGTGCCAGCAGCTTTTATATGGAGGCCCCTGGAAACACCATATATTTT. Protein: CASSFYMEAPGNTIYF.

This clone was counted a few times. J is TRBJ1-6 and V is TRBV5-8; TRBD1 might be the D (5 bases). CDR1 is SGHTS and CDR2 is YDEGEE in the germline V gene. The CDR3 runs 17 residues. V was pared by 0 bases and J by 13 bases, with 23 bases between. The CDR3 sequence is CASSLVRGAVLNGPLHF. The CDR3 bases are TGTGCCAGCAGCTTGGTAAGAGGGGCTGTCCTCAATGGGCCCCTCCACTTT.

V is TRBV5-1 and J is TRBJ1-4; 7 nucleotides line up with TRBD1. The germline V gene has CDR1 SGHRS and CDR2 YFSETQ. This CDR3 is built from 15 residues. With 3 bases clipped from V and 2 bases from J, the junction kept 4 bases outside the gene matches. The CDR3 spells CASSSSGQTNEKLFF. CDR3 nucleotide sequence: TGCGCCAGCAGCTCCTCGGGACAGACTAATGAAAAACTGTTTTTT.

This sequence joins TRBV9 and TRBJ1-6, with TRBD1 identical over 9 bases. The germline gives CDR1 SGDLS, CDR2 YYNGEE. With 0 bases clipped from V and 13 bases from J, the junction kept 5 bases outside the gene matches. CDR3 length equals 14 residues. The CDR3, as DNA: TGTGCCAGCAGCGTAGGGGACAGGGTTTCTCCCCTCCACTTT. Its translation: CASSVGDRVSPLHF.

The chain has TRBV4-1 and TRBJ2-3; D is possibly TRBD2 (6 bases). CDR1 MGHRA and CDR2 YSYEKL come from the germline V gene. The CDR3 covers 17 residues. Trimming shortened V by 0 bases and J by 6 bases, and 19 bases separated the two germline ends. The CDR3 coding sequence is TGCGCCAGCAGCCAAGACCCGGGACTCTCGACGGAGGATACGCAGTATTTT. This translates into CASSQDPGLSTEDTQYF.

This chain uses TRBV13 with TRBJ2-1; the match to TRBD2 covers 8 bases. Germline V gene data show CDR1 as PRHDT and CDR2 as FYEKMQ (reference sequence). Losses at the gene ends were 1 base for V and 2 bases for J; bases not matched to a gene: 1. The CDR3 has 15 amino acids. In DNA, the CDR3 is TGTGCCAGCAGCTTAGCGGGAGGGACCTACAATGAGCAGTTCTTC. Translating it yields CASSLAGGTYNEQFF.

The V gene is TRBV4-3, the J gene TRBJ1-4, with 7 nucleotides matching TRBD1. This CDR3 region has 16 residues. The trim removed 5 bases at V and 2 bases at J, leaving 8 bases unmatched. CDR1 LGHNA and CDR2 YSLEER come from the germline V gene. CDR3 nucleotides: TGCGCCAGCAGCGCCCGAGGGGGCCAGACTAATGAAAAACTGTTTTTT. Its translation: CASSARGGQTNEKLFF.

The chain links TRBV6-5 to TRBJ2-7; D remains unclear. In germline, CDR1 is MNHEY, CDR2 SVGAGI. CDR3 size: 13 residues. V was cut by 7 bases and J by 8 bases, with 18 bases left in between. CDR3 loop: CASTELDVRKQYF. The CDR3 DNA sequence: TGTGCCAGCACGGAACTGGACGTACGAAAGCAGTACTTC.

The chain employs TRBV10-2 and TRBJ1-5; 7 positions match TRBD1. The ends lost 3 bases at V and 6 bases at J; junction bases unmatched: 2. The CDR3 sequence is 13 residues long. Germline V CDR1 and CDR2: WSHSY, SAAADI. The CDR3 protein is CASSDGDSQPQHF. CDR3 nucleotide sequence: TGCGCCAGCAGTGATGGGGACAGTCAGCCCCAGCATTTT.

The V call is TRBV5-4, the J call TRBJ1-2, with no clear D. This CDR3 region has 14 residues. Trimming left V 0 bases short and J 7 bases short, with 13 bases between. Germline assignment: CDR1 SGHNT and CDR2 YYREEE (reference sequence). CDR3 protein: CASSLESPSGGYTF. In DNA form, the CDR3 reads TGTGCCAGCAGCTTGGAGTCCCCCTCTGGTGGCTACACCTTC.

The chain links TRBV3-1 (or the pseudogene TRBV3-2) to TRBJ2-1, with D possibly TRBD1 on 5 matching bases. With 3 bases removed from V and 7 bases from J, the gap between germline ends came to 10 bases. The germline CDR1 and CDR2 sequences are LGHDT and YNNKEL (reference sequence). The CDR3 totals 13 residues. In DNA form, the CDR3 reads TGTGCCAGCAGCCAGGGGCAAGGGAATGAGCAGTTCTTC. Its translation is CASSQGQGNEQFF.

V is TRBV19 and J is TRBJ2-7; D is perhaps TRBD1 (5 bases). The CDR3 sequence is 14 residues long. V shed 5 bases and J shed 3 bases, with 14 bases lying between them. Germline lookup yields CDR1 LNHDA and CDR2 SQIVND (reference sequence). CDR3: CASSVKQVNYEQYF. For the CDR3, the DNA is TGTGCCAGTAGTGTCAAACAGGTGAACTACGAGCAGTACTTC.

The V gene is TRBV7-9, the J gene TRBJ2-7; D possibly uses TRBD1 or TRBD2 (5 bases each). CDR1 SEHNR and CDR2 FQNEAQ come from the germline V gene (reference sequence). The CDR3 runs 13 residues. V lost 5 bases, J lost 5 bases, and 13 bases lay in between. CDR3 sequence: CASSQGRGNEQYF. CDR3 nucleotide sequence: TGTGCCAGCAGCCAGGGCCGAGGGAACGAGCAGTACTTC.

The CDR3 nucleotides read TGCGCCAGCAGCTTGGCGGGGGGTAATCAGCCCCAGCATTTT. The encoded protein is CASSLAGGNQPQHF. The chain couples TRBV5-1 to TRBJ1-5, with a weak D call TRBD1 (5 bases). Germline lookup yields CDR1 SGHRS and CDR2 YFSETQ. The CDR3 is 14 amino acids. Trimming took 0 bases from V and 4 from J, leaving 8 bases between them.

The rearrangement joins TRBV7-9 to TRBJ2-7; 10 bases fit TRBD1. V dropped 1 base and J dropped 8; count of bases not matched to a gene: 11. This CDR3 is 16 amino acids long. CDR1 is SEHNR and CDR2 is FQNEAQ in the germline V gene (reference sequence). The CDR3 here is CASSLGMTGGEGKQYF. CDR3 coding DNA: TGTGCCAGCAGCTTAGGGATGACAGGGGGCGAAGGAAAGCAGTACTTC.

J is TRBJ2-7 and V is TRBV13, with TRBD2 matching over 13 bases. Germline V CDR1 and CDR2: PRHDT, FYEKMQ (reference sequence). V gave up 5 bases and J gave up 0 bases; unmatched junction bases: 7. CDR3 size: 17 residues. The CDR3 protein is CASSARTSGGLSYEQYF. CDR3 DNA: TGTGCCAGCAGCGCACGGACTAGCGGGGGCCTCTCCTACGAGCAGTACTTC.

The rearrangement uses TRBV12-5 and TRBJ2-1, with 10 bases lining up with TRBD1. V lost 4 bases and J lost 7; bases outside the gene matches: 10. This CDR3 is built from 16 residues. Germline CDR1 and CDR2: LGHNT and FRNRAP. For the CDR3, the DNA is TGTGCTAGTGGTTCGTCCGGGACAGGGGTTTATAATGAGCAGTTCTTC. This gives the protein CASGSSGTGVYNEQFF.

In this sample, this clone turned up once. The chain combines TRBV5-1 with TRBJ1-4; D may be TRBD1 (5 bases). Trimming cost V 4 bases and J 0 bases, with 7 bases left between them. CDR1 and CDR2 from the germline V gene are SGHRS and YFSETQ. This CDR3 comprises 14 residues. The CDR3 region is CASSMTATNEKLFF. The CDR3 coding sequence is TGCGCCAGCAGCATGACAGCAACTAATGAAAAACTGTTTTTT.

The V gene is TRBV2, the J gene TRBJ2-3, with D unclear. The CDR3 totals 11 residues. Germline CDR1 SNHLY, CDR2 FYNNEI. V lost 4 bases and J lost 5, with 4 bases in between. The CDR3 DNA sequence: TGTGCCAGCAGTGTGGAAGATACGCAGTATTTT. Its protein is CASSVEDTQYF.

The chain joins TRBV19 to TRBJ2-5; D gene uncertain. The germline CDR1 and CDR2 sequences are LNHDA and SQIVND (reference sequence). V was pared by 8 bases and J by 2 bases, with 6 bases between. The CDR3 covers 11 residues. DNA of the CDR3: TGTGCCAGTCGAGCTCAAGAGACCCAGTACTTC. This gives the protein CASRAQETQYF.

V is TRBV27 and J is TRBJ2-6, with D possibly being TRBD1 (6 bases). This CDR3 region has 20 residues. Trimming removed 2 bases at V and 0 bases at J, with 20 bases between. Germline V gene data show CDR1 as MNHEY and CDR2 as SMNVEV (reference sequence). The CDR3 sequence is CASSLRAPTRGSSGANVLTF. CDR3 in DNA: TGTGCCAGCAGTTTAAGGGCCCCTACCAGGGGAAGCTCTGGGGCCAACGTCCTGACTTTC. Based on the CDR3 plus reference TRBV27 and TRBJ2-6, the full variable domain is EAQVTQNPRYLITVTGKKLTVTCSQNMNHEYMSWYRQDPGLGLRQIYYSMNVEVTDKGDVPEGYKVSRKEKRNFPLILESPSPNQTSLYFCASSLRAPTRGSSGANVLTFGAGSRLTVL.

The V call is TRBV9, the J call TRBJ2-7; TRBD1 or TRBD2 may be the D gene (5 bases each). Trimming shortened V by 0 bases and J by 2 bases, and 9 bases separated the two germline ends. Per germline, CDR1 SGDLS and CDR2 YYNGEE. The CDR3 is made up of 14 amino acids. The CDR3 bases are TGTGCCAGCAGCGTAGGGGACGGCCCCTACGAGCAGTACTTC. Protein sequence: CASSVGDGPYEQYF.

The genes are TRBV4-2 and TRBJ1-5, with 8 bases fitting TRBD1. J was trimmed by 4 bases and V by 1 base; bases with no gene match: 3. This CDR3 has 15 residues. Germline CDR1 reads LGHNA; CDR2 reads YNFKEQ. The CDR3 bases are TGTGCCAGCAGCCAAGCCGGGGACAGGAATCAGCCCCAGCATTTT. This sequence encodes CASSQAGDRNQPQHF.

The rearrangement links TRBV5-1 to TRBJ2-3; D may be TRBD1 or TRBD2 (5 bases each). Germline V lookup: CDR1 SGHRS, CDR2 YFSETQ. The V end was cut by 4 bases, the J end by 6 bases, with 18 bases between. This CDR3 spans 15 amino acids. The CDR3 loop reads CASSPGLQGGDTQYF. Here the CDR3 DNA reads TGCGCCAGCAGCCCCGGACTGCAGGGTGGGGATACGCAGTATTTT.

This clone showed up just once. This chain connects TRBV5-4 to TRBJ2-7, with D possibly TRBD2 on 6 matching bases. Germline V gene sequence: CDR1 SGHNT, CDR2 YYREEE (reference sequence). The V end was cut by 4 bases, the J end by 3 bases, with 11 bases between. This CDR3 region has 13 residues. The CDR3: CASSPGLNYEQYF. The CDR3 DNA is TGTGCCAGCAGCCCGGGACTCAACTACGAGCAGTACTTC.

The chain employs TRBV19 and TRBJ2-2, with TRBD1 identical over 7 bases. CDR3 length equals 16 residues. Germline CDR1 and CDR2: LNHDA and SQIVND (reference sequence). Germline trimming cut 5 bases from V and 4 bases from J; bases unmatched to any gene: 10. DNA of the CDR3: TGTGCCAGTAGTGCCCGACAGGGACGGAGCACCGGGGAGCTGTTTTTT. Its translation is CASSARQGRSTGELFF.

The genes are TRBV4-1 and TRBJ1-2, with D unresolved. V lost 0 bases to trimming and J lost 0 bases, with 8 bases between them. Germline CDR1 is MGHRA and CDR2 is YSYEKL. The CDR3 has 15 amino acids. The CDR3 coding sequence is TGCGCCAGCAGCCAAGATCGGCCAACTAACTATGGCTACACCTTC. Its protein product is CASSQDRPTNYGYTF.

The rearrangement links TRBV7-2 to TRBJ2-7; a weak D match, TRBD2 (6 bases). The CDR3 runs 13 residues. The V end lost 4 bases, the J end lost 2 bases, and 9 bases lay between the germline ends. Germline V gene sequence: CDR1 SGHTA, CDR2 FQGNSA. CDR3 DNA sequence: TGTGCCAGCAGCTGGCGGGAAACCTACGAGCAGTACTTC. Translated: CASSWRETYEQYF. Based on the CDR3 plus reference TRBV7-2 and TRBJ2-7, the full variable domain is GAGVSQSPSNKVTEKGKDVELRCDPISGHTALYWYRQSLGQGLEFLIYFQGNSAPDKSGLPSDRFSAERTGGSVSTLTIQRTQQEDSAVYLCASSWRETYEQYFGPGTRLTVT.

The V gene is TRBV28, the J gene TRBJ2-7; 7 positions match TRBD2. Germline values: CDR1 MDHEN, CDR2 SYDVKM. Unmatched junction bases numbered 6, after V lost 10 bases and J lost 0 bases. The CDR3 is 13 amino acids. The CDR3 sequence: CATGTTSSYEQYF. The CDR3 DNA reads TGTGCCACCGGGACTACCAGCTCCTACGAGCAGTACTTC.